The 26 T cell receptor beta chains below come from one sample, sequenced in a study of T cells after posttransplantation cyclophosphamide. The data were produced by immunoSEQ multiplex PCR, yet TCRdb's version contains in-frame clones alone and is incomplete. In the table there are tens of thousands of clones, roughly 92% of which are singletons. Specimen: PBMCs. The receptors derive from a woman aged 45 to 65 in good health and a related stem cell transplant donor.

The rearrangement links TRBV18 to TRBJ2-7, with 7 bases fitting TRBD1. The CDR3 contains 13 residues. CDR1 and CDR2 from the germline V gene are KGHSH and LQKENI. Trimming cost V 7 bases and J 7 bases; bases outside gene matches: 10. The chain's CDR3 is CASCQDREGEQYF. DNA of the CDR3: TGTGCCAGCTGCCAAGACAGGGAAGGGGAGCAGTACTTC. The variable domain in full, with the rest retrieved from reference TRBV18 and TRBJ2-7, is NAGVMQNPRHLVRRRGQEARLRCSPMKGHSHVYWYRQLPEEGLKFMVYLQKENIIDESGMPKERFSAEFPKEGPSILRIQQVVRGDSAAYFCASCQDREGEQYFGPGTRLTVT.

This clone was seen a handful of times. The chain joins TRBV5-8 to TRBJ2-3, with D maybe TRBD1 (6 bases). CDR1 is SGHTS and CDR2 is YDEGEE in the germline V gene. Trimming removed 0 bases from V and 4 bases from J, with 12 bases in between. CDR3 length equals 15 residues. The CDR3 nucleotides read TGTGCCAGCAGCTTGGTTCCCACAGGGTCAGATACGCAGTATTTT. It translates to CASSLVPTGSDTQYF.

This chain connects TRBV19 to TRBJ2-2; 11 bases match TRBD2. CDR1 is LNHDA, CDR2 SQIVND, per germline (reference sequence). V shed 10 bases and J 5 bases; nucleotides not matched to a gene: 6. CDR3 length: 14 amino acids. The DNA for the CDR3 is TGTGCCACCCAGACTAGCGGGGTGACCGGGGAGCTGTTTTTT. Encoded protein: CATQTSGVTGELFF. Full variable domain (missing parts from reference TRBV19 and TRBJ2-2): DGGITQSPKYLFRKEGQNVTLSCEQNLNHDAMYWYRQDPGQGLRLIYYSQIVNDFQKGDIAEGYSVSREKKESFPLTVTSAQKNPTAFYLCATQTSGVTGELFFGEGSRLTVL.

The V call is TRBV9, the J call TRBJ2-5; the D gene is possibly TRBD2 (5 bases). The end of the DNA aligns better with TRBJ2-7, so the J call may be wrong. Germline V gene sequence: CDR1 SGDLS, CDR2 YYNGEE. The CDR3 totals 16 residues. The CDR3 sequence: CASSVATGSGSYEQYF. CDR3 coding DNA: TGTGCCAGCAGCGTAGCTACGGGAAGCGGATCCTACGAGCAGTACTTC.

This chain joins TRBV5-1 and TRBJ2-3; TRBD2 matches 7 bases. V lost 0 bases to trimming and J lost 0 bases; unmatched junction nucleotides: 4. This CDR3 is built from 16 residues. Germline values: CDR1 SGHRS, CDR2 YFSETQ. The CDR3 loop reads CASSLVGGGSTDTQYF. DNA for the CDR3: TGCGCCAGCAGCTTGGTTGGGGGAGGGAGCACAGATACGCAGTATTTT.

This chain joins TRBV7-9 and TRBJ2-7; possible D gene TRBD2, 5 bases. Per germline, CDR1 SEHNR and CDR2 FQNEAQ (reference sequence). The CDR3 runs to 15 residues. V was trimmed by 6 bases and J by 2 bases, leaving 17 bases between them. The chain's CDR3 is CASSPRGAGTYEQYF. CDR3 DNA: TGTGCCAGCAGTCCCAGAGGTGCGGGTACCTACGAGCAGTACTTC.

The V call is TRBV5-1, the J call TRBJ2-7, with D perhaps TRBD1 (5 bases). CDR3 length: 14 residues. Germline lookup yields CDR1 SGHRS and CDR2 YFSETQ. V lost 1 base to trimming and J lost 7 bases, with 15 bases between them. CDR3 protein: CASSLSRVSQEQYF. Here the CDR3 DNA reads TGCGCCAGCAGCTTGAGCAGGGTCTCTCAGGAGCAGTACTTC.

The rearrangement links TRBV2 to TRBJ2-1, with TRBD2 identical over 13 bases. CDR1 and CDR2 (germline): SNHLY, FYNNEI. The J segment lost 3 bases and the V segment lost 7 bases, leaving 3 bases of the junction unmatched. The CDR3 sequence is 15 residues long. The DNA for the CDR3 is TGTGCCAGCACCCGACTAGCGGGGGGCTACAATGAGCAGTTCTTC. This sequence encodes CASTRLAGGYNEQFF.

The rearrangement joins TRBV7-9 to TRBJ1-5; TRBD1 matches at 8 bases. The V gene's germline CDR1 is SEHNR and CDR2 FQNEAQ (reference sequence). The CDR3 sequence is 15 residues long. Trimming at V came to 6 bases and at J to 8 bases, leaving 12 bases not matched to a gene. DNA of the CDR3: TGTGCCAGCAGTCCCGGGACAGGCGGTTACGAGCCCCAGCATTTT. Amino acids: CASSPGTGGYEPQHF. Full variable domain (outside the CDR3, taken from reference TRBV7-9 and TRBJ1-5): DTGVSQNPRHKITKRGQNVTFRCDPISEHNRLYWYRQTLGQGPEFLTYFQNEAQLEKSRLLSDRFSAERPKGSFSTLEIQRTEQGDSAMYLCASSPGTGGYEPQHFGDGTRLSIL.

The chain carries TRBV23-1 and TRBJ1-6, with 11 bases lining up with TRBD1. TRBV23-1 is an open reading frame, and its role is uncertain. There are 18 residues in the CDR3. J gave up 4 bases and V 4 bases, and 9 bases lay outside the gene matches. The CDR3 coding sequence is TGCGCCAGCAGTCCGAAGGACAGGGGGCTTGGGTATAATTCACCCCTCCACTTT. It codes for CASSPKDRGLGYNSPLHF.

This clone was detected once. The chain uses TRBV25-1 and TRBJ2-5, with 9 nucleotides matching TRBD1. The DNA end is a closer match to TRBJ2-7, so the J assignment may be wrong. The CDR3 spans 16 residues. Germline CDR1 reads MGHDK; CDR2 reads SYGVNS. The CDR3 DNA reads TGTGCCAGCAGTGAACCCGGACAGGGGCTTGGGGGCGAGCAGTACTTC. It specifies CASSEPGQGLGGEQYF.

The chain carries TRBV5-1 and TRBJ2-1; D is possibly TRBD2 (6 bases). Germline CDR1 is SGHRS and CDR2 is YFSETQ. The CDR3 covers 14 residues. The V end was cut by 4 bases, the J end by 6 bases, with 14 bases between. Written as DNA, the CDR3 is TGCGCCAGCAGCCTTGCCGCGGGGTTCAATGAGCAGTTCTTC. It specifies CASSLAAGFNEQFF.

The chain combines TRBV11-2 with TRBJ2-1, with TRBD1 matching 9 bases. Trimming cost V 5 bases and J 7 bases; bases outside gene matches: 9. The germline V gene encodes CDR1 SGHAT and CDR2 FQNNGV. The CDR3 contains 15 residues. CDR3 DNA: TGTGCCAGCAGCCCCGACAGGGGGGGTGAAAATGAGCAGTTCTTC. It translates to CASSPDRGGENEQFF.

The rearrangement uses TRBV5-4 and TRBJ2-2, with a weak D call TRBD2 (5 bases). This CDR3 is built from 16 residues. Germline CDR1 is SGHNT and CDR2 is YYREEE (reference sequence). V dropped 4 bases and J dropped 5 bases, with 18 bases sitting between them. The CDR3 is CASSPEGSTGTGELFF. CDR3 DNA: TGTGCCAGCAGCCCTGAGGGCAGTACTGGGACCGGGGAGCTGTTTTTT.

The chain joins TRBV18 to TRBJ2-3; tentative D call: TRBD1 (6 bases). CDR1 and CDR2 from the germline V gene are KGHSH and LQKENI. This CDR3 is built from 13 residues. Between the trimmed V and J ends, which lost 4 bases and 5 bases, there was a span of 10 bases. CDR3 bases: TGTGCCAGCTCACTCAAACAGGGAGATACGCAGTATTTT. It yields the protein CASSLKQGDTQYF.

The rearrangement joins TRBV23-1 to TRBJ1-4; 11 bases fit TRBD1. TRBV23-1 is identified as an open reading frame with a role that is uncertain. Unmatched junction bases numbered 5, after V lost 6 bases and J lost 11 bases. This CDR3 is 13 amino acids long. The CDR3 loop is CASRDRGPLKLFF. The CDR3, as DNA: TGCGCCAGCAGGGACAGGGGGCCTCTCAAACTGTTTTTT.

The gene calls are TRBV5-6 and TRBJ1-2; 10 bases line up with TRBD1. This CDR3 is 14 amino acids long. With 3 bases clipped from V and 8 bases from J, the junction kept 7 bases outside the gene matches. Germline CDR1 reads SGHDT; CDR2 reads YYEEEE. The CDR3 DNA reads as TGTGCCAGCAGCTGGGACAGGGGATCTATGGGCTACACCTTC. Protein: CASSWDRGSMGYTF.

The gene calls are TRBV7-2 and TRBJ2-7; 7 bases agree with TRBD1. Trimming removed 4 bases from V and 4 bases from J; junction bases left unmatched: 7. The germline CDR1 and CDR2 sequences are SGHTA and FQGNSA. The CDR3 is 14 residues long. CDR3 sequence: CASSSRTGAYEQYF. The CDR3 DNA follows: TGTGCCAGCAGCTCCCGGACAGGAGCTTACGAGCAGTACTTC.

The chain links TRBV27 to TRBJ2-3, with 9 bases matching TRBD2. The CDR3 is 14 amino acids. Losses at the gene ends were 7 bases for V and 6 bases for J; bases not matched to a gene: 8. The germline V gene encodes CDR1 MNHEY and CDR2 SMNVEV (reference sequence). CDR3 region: CASTRAGGADTQYF. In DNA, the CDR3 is TGTGCCAGCACAAGAGCGGGGGGTGCTGATACGCAGTATTTT.

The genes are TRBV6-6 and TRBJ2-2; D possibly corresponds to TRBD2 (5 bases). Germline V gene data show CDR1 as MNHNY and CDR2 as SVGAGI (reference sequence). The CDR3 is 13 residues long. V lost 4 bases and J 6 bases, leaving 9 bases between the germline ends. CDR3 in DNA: TGTGCCAGCAGTTCACACGGGGCCGGGGAGCTGTTTTTT. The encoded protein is CASSSHGAGELFF.

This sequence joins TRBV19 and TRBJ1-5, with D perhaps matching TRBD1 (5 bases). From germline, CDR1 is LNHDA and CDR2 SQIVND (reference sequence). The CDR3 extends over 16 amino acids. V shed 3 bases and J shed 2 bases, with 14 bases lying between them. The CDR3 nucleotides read TGTGCCAGTAGTATTCAGGGAGGATTGGGCAATCAGCCCCAGCATTTT. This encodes CASSIQGGLGNQPQHF.

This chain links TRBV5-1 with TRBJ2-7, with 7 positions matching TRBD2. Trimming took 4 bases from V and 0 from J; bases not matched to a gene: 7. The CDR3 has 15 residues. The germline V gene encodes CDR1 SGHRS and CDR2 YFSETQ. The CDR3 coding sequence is TGCGCCAGCAGCAGCGGGGACCCGGGCTCCTACGAGCAGTACTTC. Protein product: CASSSGDPGSYEQYF. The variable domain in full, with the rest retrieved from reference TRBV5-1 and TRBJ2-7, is KAGVTQTPRYLIKTRGQQVTLSCSPISGHRSVSWYQQTPGQGLQFLFEYFSETQRNKGNFPGRFSGRQFSNSRSEMNVSTLELGDSALYLCASSSGDPGSYEQYFGPGTRLTVT.

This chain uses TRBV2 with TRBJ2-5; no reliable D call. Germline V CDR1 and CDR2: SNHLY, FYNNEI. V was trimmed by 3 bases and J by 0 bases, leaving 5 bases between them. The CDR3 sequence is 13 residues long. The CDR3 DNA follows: TGTGCCAGCAGTGACCAGGACCAAGAGACCCAGTACTTC. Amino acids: CASSDQDQETQYF. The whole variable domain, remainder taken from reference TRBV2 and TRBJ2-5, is EPEVTQTPSHQVTQMGQEVILRCVPISNHLYFYWYRQILGQKVEFLVSFYNNEISEKSEIFDDQFSVERPDGSNFTLKIRSTKLEDSAMYFCASSDQDQETQYFGPGTRLLVL.

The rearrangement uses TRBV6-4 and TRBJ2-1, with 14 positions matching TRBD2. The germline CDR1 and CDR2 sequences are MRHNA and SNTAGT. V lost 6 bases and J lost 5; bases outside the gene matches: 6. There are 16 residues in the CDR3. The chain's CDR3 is CASRPTSGGANNEQFF. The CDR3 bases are TGTGCCAGCAGACCGACTAGCGGGGGGGCGAACAATGAGCAGTTCTTC.

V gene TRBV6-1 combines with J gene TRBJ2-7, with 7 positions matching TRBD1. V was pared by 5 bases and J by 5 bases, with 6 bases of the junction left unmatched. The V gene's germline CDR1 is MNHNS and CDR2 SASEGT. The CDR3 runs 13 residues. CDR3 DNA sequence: TGTGCCAGCAGTCATTCAGGGGGTAACGAGCAGTACTTC. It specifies CASSHSGGNEQYF.

In nucleotides, the CDR3 is TGTGCCTGGAGAAAGGGAGCGAACACTGAAGCTTTCTTT. It translates to CAWRKGANTEAFF. V usage is TRBV30 and J usage is TRBJ1-1; D is ambiguous. Per germline, CDR1 GTSNPN and CDR2 SVGIG (reference sequence). This CDR3 is 13 amino acids long. V shed 3 bases and J shed 1 base, with 9 bases lying between them.